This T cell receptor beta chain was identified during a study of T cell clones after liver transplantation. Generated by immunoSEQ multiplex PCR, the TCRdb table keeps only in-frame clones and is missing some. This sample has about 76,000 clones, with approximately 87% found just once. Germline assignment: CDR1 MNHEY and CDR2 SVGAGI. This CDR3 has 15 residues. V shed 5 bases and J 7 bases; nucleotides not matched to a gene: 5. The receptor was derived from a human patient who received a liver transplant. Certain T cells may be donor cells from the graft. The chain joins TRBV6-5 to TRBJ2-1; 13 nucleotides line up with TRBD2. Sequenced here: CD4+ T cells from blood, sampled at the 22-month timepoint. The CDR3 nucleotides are TGTGCCAGCAGTCGACTAGCGGGGGGAGATAATGAGCAGTTCTTC. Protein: CASSRLAGGDNEQFF.